This is a list of T cell receptor beta chains from one sample in a study of blood T cells in healthy people across ages. TCRdb independently ran MiXCR on the 5' RACE reads; one entry per CDR3 protein. The sample has 1.5 million or so distinct CDR3 sequences; 42% are singletons. The material sequenced was blood. The receptor source for this set is a woman aged 18 to 35 in good health. Both conserved end residues are part of each CDR3. The D gene is left open where the match is weak. The size of a clone is reported for some rows only, either as once, few or many, or as a class for expanded clones.

d_call	v_call	clone_size	j_call	cdr3_nt	cdr3_aa
.	TRBV18	few	TRBJ2-5	TGTGCCAGCTCACCAGCCGTTAGCGGTACGGAGACCCAGTACTTC	CASSPAVSGTETQYF
TRBD2	TRBV6-5	few	TRBJ2-2	TGTGCCAGCAGTTACCAGGGACTAGCGAATACGAACACCGGGGAGCTGTTTTTT	CASSYQGLANTNTGELFF
.	TRBV6-1	.	TRBJ2-2	TGTGCCAGCAGTGCAGTGGTCGGGGAGCTGTTTTTT	CASSAVVGELFF
.	TRBV6-1	.	TRBJ1-2	TGTGCCAGCAGCCGGTCTCCTGACTATGGCTACACCTTC	CASSRSPDYGYTF
.	TRBV6-5	.	TRBJ2-1	TGTGCCAGCAGTGACTCGTTGGACAATGAGCAGTTCTTC	CASSDSLDNEQFF
.	TRBV6-1	.	TRBJ2-5	TGTGCCAGCAGTGACTTCTATCAAGAGACCCAGTACTTC	CASSDFYQETQYF
.	TRBV5-6	.	TRBJ1-2	TGTGCCAGCAGCCTGAGTTGGCGGACGGAGAACTATGGCTACACCTTC	CASSLSWRTENYGYTF
TRBD2	TRBV4-1	many	TRBJ2-1	TGTGCCAGCAGCCAAGATGCGGGAGGCACCTACAATGAGCAGTTCTTC	CASSQDAGGTYNEQFF
TRBD2	TRBV6-2/TRBV6-3	.	TRBJ2-3	TGTGCCAGCAGTTATCGGCGGGGGGGCCTCTCATATACGCAGTATTTT	CASSYRRGGLSYTQYF
.	TRBV20-1	.	TRBJ2-1	TGCAGTGCTCCGACCGGGATCCTTTACAATGAGCAGTTCTTC	CSAPTGILYNEQFF
.	TRBV6-1	.	TRBJ2-7	TGTGCCAGCAGTGAAGCCATTCGGGGCGGTTTCGGGTACGAGCAGTACTTC	CASSEAIRGGFGYEQYF
TRBD2	TRBV7-9	.	TRBJ2-2	TGTGCCAGCAGCTGGGCCGGGGGGGTGAACACCGGGGAGCTGTTTTTT	CASSWAGGVNTGELFF
TRBD2	TRBV10-3	.	TRBJ2-1	TGTGCCATCAGTGGGACTAGCGGGGGCTGGGATGAGCAGTTCTTC	CAISGTSGGWDEQFF
.	TRBV2	.	TRBJ1-2	TGTGCCAGCAGACCCCAGGGAACCTCTAACTATGGCTACACCTTC	CASRPQGTSNYGYTF
.	TRBV5-6	.	TRBJ1-5	TGTGCCAGCAGCTTGCGACAGACCAATCAGCCCCAGCATTTT	CASSLRQTNQPQHF
.	TRBV5-1	.	TRBJ1-2	TGCGCCGGCAGCCCGGGCTCAGGGAACGAATATGGCTACACCTTC	CAGSPGSGNEYGYTF
TRBD1	TRBV27	.	TRBJ2-1	TGTGCCAGCAGTCAAAGACAGGGTAGCCACAATGAGCAGTTCTTC	CASSQRQGSHNEQFF
TRBD2	TRBV20-1	.	TRBJ2-4	TGCAGTGCACTAGCGGGAGCTGGTTGGGCCAAAAACATTCAGTACTTC	CSALAGAGWAKNIQYF
TRBD2	TRBV7-8	.	TRBJ2-7	TGTGCCAGCAGCCCAACTAGCGTCGCCTACGAGCAGTACTTC	CASSPTSVAYEQYF
.	TRBV7-9	.	TRBJ2-1	TGTGCCAGCAGCTTAACCAGCTCTGGGGGTAATGAGCAGTTCTTC	CASSLTSSGGNEQFF
TRBD2	TRBV20-1	few	TRBJ2-5	TGCAGTGCTAGAGTAGGACTAGCGATAGAGACCCAGTACTTC	CSARVGLAIETQYF
.	TRBV4-1	.	TRBJ1-2	TGCGCCAGCAGCCAAAGCGGAACAAGTTTCTATGGCTACACCTTC	CASSQSGTSFYGYTF
TRBD2	TRBV10-2	.	TRBJ2-5	TGCGCCAGCAGTGGATGGGCTAGCGGGAAGCAAGAGACCCAGTACTTC	CASSGWASGKQETQYF
.	TRBV7-9	.	TRBJ1-1	TGTGCCAGCAGCTTAGAGGGGGGCGGTGACACTGAAGCTTTCTTT	CASSLEGGGDTEAFF
.	TRBV6-5	.	TRBJ2-7	TGTGCCAGCAGTTACACGACCCCGGGACGGGGCTCCGACGAGCAGTACTTC	CASSYTTPGRGSDEQYF
TRBD1	TRBV7-9	.	TRBJ1-1	TGTGCCAGCAGCCCTGGACAGGGGAGGGTGTGGACTGAAGCTTTCTTT	CASSPGQGRVWTEAFF
.	TRBV6-6	once	TRBJ1-1	TGTGCCAGCAGTTCCCCAGGGGCTAGCGGCACTGAAGCTTTCTTT	CASSSPGASGTEAFF
TRBD2	TRBV6-5	few	TRBJ2-1	TGTGCCAGCAGCCCGTTCGGGGGAGCGGGAGAGGGTGAGCAGTTCTTC	CASSPFGGAGEGEQFF
TRBD2	TRBV12-5	.	TRBJ2-2	TGTGCTAGTGGTTTGAGGAGCGGGAGTGGTGGTGTCGGGGAGCTGTTTTTT	CASGLRSGSGGVGELFF
TRBD1	TRBV29-1	.	TRBJ1-1	TGCAGCGTCCTGTCTTACAGGGGGCCGATTGTGATGAACACTGAAGCTTTCTTT	CSVLSYRGPIVMNTEAFF
.	TRBV10-3	few	TRBJ1-5	TGTGCCATAACCGGGGGTGGCAATCAGCCCCAGCATTTT	CAITGGGNQPQHF